These 17 T cell receptor beta chains came from one sample sequenced in a study of PD-L1 blockade in urothelial cancer. Measured with immunoSEQ multiplex PCR; TCRdb has only the in-frame clones, and not every one. The sample lists about 48,000 clones, about 90% occurring once. Time point defined: peripheral blood 6 weeks after treatment start. The sample here was PBMCs, taken around atezolizumab (anti-PD-L1) treatment. The receptors shown here come from a man aged 55 to 70 with urothelial cancer.

V and J are TRBV4-3 and TRBJ1-2; TRBD1 is a possible D gene (6 bases). Germline V gene lookup returns CDR1 LGHNA and CDR2 YSLEER. The V and J ends lost 2 bases and 8 bases respectively, with 9 bases between them. This CDR3 is 12 amino acids long. DNA of the CDR3: TGCGCCAGCAGCCAAACAGGGTACGGCTACACCTTC. Protein sequence: CASSQTGYGYTF.

V and J are TRBV2 and TRBJ2-3; 10 bases match TRBD1. V shed 5 bases, J shed 1 base, and the junction held 3 bases outside the gene matches. CDR1 and CDR2 from the germline V gene are SNHLY and FYNNEI. The CDR3 is 15 residues long. The DNA of the CDR3 is TGTGCCAGCAGTTTGGACAGGGGGGGCACAGATACGCAGTATTTT. It specifies CASSLDRGGTDTQYF.

The gene calls are TRBV28 and TRBJ2-3, with TRBD1 as a possible D gene (6 bases). CDR3 length equals 15 residues. Germline V CDR1 and CDR2: MDHEN, SYDVKM. Deletions cut 6 bases from V and 5 bases from J, with 18 bases between. CDR3: CASSLPGHSRDTQYF. CDR3 DNA sequence: TGTGCCAGCAGCCTCCCGGGACACTCGCGAGATACGCAGTATTTT. The entire variable domain, with the rest obtained from reference TRBV28 and TRBJ2-3, is as follows: DVKVTQSSRYLVKRTGEKVFLECVQDMDHENMFWYRQDPGLGLRLIYFSYDVKMKEKGDIPEGYSVSREKKERFSLILESASTNQTSMYLCASSLPGHSRDTQYFGPGTRLTVL.

The CDR3: CASSLFQGQDQPQHF. DNA of the CDR3: TGTGCCAGCAGCTTATTTCAGGGACAGGATCAGCCCCAGCATTTT. The rearrangement links TRBV7-8 to TRBJ1-5, with TRBD1 identical over 8 bases. Per germline, CDR1 SGHVS and CDR2 FQNEAQ. V was pared by 2 bases and J by 5 bases, with 5 bases of the junction left unmatched. There are 15 residues in the CDR3.

The rearrangement links TRBV6-1 to TRBJ2-5, with 13 bases fitting TRBD2. Trimming at V came to 4 bases and at J to 5 bases, leaving 7 bases not matched to a gene. CDR1 is MNHNS and CDR2 is SASEGT in the germline V gene. The CDR3 loop spans 16 amino acids. Written as DNA, the CDR3 is TGTGCCAGCAGTGGGGTGACTAGCGGGGGGCGGGAGACCCAGTACTTC. Amino acid sequence: CASSGVTSGGRETQYF.

The rearrangement uses TRBV5-1 and TRBJ1-3; D is unclear. V was shortened by 0 bases and J by 6 bases, with 10 bases between the two germline ends. Germline values: CDR1 SGHRS, CDR2 YFSETQ. The CDR3 contains 14 residues. CDR3 nucleotides: TGCGCCAGCAGCTTGGATAGCCTTGAAAACACCATATATTTT. This sequence encodes CASSLDSLENTIYF.

This clone was detected once. CDR3 sequence reads: CASGGGFGNTIYF. As DNA, the CDR3 is TGTGCCAGCGGGGGGGGTTTTGGGAACACCATATATTTT. The J gene is TRBJ1-3, the V gene TRBV6-6, with TRBD1 as a possible D gene (5 bases). CDR1 and CDR2 from the germline V gene are MNHNY and SVGAGI (reference sequence). Trimming stripped 8 bases from V and 7 bases from J, with 15 bases between. The CDR3 sequence is 13 residues long.

The chain employs TRBV21-1 and TRBJ1-3; TRBD1 reflects the table's D call only, with no check against the DNA. TRBV21-1 is marked as a pseudogene. This CDR3 has 15 residues. The CDR3 reads CASSKATDSGNTIYF. Written as DNA, the CDR3 is TGTGCCAGCAGCAAGGCGACAGACTCTGGAAACACCATATATTTT.

This clone appeared a few times. The chain combines TRBV5-1 with TRBJ1-1, with 10 bases matching TRBD1. Trimming took 6 bases from V and 5 from J; bases not matched to a gene: 4. The CDR3 loop spans 13 amino acids. Germline V CDR1 and CDR2: SGHRS, YFSETQ. The CDR3 DNA sequence: TGCGCCAGCAAGGGACAGGGGAATACTGAAGCTTTCTTT. This gives the protein CASKGQGNTEAFF.

V gene TRBV9 combines with J gene TRBJ2-1; tentatively, D is TRBD2 (6 bases). From germline, CDR1 is SGDLS and CDR2 YYNGEE. The CDR3 has 16 residues. V lost 0 bases to trimming and J lost 0 bases, with 10 bases between them. This chain's CDR3 is CASSVGRDGSYNEQFF. DNA for the CDR3: TGTGCCAGCAGCGTAGGGCGGGACGGCTCCTACAATGAGCAGTTCTTC.

This chain uses TRBV4-1 with TRBJ1-6, with TRBD1 identical over 7 bases. The CDR3 has 16 residues. Germline V gene sequence: CDR1 MGHRA, CDR2 YSYEKL. V lost 4 bases and J lost 10; bases outside the gene matches: 13. Here the CDR3 reads CASSRQYRGALSPLHF. The CDR3 DNA follows: TGCGCCAGCAGCCGCCAATACAGGGGAGCCCTCTCACCCCTCCACTTT.

This chain links TRBV6-6 with TRBJ1-6; TRBD1 agrees at 9 bases. The CDR3 has 14 residues. CDR1 MNHNY and CDR2 SVGAGI come from the germline V gene (reference sequence). With V trimmed by 7 bases and J by 8 bases, 6 bases remained unmatched. The CDR3 sequence is CASKKQGADSPLHF. The CDR3 DNA follows: TGTGCCAGCAAGAAACAGGGGGCGGATTCACCCCTCCACTTT.

The genes are TRBV7-3 and TRBJ2-7, with 9 bases identical to TRBD2. CDR3 length: 15 residues. Germline V lookup: CDR1 SGHTA, CDR2 FQGTGA. Trimming cost V 1 base and J 5 bases; bases outside gene matches: 6. CDR3 sequence: CASSLMGGGAHEQYF. In DNA form, the CDR3 reads TGTGCCAGCAGCTTAATGGGCGGGGGGGCTCACGAGCAGTACTTC. Full variable domain (outside the CDR3, taken from reference TRBV7-3 and TRBJ2-7): GAGVSQTPSNKVTEKGKYVELRCDPISGHTALYWYRQSLGQGPEFLIYFQGTGAADDSGLPNDRFFAVRPEGSVSTLKIQRTERGDSAVYLCASSLMGGGAHEQYFGPGTRLTVT.

The chain joins TRBV6-6 to TRBJ2-1, with a tentative D call TRBD1 (6 bases). The germline V and J ends were trimmed by 2 bases and 6 bases, with 11 bases remaining between them. Looked up from germline, CDR1 is MNHNY and CDR2 is SVGAGI (reference sequence). The CDR3 length is 14 residues. The CDR3 spells CASSYVGTSNEQFF. The CDR3 nucleotides read TGTGCCAGCAGTTACGTCGGGACAAGCAATGAGCAGTTCTTC.

This clone turned up a few times. The chain links TRBV6-5 to TRBJ1-1, with D maybe TRBD1 (6 bases). Trimming shortened V by 6 bases and J by 4 bases, and 18 bases separated the two germline ends. Germline loops: CDR1 MNHEY, CDR2 SVGAGI. There are 15 residues in the CDR3. The CDR3 DNA is TGTGCCAGCAGCTCCCACAGGGCCAAGGGCACTGAAGCTTTCTTT. Translating it yields CASSSHRAKGTEAFF.

The chain recombines TRBV18 with TRBJ1-1; D might be TRBD1 (5 bases). Trimming took 3 bases from V and 4 from J, leaving 12 bases between them. Germline-derived CDR1 and CDR2 are KGHSH and LQKENI. This CDR3 has 14 residues. The CDR3 sequence: CASSPSTGGTEAFF. CDR3 in DNA: TGTGCCAGCTCACCGAGCACGGGGGGCACTGAAGCTTTCTTT.

Sample share makes this clone medium-sized. V and J are TRBV6-5 and TRBJ2-7; possibly TRBD2 for D (6 bases). CDR3 length: 13 amino acids. The germline V gene encodes CDR1 MNHEY and CDR2 SVGAGI. V gave up 6 bases and J gave up 4 bases, with 13 bases separating them. The CDR3 region is CASRLRDSYEQYF. The CDR3 DNA sequence: TGTGCCAGCAGACTCCGGGACTCGTACGAGCAGTACTTC.